This T cell receptor beta chain was sequenced in a study of control samples from healthy donors and cancer patients. V dropped 6 bases and J dropped 6; count of bases not matched to a gene: 11. The CDR3 is made up of 15 amino acids. Germline V gene data show CDR1 as SNHLY and CDR2 as FYNNEI. Assay: immunoSEQ multiplex PCR; the TCRdb copy retains only in-frame clones and omits some. The sample holds approximately 100,000 clones, around 86% seen once. This clonotype originated in a man between 25 and 39 years old in good health. The material sequenced was blood. The V gene is TRBV2, the J gene TRBJ2-3, with TRBD1 matching 8 bases. CDR3 DNA: TGTGCCAGCAGCCTGACAGGGGTCCTACGGGATACGCAGTATTTT. Translated, it gives CASSLTGVLRDTQYF.